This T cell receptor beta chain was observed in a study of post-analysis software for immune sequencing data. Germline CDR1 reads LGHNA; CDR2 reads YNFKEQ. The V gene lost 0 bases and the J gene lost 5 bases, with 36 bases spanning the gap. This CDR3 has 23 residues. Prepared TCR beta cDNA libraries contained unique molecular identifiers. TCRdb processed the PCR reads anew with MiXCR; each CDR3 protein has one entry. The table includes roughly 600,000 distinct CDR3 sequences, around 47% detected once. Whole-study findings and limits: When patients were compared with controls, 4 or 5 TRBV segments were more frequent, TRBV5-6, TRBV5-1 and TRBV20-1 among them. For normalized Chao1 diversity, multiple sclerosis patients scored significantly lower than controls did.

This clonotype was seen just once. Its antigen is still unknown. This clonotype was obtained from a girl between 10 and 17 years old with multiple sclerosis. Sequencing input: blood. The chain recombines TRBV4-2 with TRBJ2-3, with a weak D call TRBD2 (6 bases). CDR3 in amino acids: CASSQDDTSWRGLDPGLRDTQYF. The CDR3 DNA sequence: TGTGCCAGCAGCCAAGATGACACTTCTTGGCGGGGCCTGGACCCTGGATTGCGAGATACGCAGTATTTT.